The 24 T cell receptor beta chains below all came from one sample that was sequenced in a study of control samples from healthy donors and cancer patients. Profiling relied on immunoSEQ multiplex PCR, and the TCRdb table lists in-frame clones only, not all of them. The table has 90,000 to 150,000 clones, approximately 89% seen once. The sample taken for sequencing was blood. The source of these receptors is a middle-aged man in good health.

The J gene is TRBJ2-2, the V gene TRBV19; 7 bases match TRBD2. V dropped 10 bases and J dropped 6; count of bases not matched to a gene: 14. Germline assignment: CDR1 LNHDA and CDR2 SQIVND (reference sequence). This CDR3 has 15 residues. The CDR3 sequence is CATNKGQGGSGELFF. CDR3 DNA sequence: TGTGCCACCAATAAAGGGCAGGGAGGGTCCGGGGAGCTGTTTTTT.

The chain carries TRBV5-8 and TRBJ1-2, with D possibly being TRBD1 (5 bases). V was shortened by 1 base and J by 2 bases, with 12 bases between the two germline ends. Germline V lookup: CDR1 SGHTS, CDR2 YDEGEE. This CDR3 spans 15 amino acids. The CDR3 loop is CASSLNPGRNYGYTF. The CDR3 region has the DNA TGTGCCAGCAGCTTGAATCCGGGACGCAACTATGGCTACACCTTC.

The chain links TRBV19 to TRBJ1-5; TRBD1 is a possible D gene (5 bases). The CDR3 runs 14 residues. Germline V lookup: CDR1 LNHDA, CDR2 SQIVND (reference sequence). V was pared by 3 bases and J by 6 bases, with 12 bases between. This CDR3 is CASSIGATGQPQHF. Here the CDR3 DNA reads TGTGCCAGTAGTATCGGGGCGACGGGTCAGCCCCAGCATTTT.

The V and J genes are TRBV10-3 and TRBJ2-1, with 7 bases lining up with TRBD1. This CDR3 contains 13 residues. Per the germline V gene, CDR1 is ENHRY and CDR2 is SYGVKD. V gave up 11 bases and J gave up 1 base; unmatched junction bases: 5. The CDR3 nucleotides read TGTGCCTTACTGGACAGGTCCTACAATGAGCAGTTCTTC. It is translated as CALLDRSYNEQFF.

The chain is built from TRBV5-4 and TRBJ2-3; the D is unclear. The V end was cut by 0 bases, the J end by 5 bases, with 7 bases between. The V gene's germline CDR1 is SGHNT and CDR2 YYREEE (reference sequence). The CDR3 totals 13 residues. In nucleotides, the CDR3 is TGTGCCAGCAGCTTGGAACGAAGAGATACGCAGTATTTT. Protein sequence: CASSLERRDTQYF. Drawing the rest from reference TRBV5-4 and TRBJ2-3, the complete variable domain is ETGVTQSPTHLIKTRGQQVTLRCSSQSGHNTVSWYQQALGQGPQFIFQYYREEENGRGNFPPRFSGLQFPNYSSELNVNALELDDSALYLCASSLERRDTQYFGPGTRLTVL.

CDR3 DNA sequence: TGTGCCAGCAGCTCCAGGACCGGAGGGAACACTGAAGCTTTCTTT. Its protein product is CASSSRTGGNTEAFF. The rearrangement uses TRBV7-9 and TRBJ1-1; D is ambiguous. Trimming took 4 bases from V and 1 from J, leaving 13 bases between them. Germline CDR1 and CDR2: SEHNR and FQNEAQ (reference sequence). This CDR3 spans 15 amino acids.

This clone occurred once. J is TRBJ1-3 and V is TRBV18, with D hard to call. This CDR3 comprises 15 residues. Trimming cost V 0 bases and J 0 bases, with 6 bases left between them. Per germline, CDR1 KGHSH and CDR2 LQKENI. The CDR3 here is CASSPPTNSGNTIYF. The DNA for the CDR3 is TGTGCCAGCTCACCACCGACGAACTCTGGAAACACCATATATTTT.

The chain is built from TRBV10-1 and TRBJ2-1, with no clear D. The CDR3 has 11 residues. CDR1 and CDR2 from the germline V gene are WNHNN and SYGVQD (reference sequence). The V gene lost 8 bases and the J gene lost 10 bases, with 12 bases spanning the gap. CDR3 sequence (DNA): TGCGCCAGCGCGTTGGGTCGGGAGCAGTTCTTC. Protein product: CASALGREQFF.

The V and J genes are TRBV10-3 and TRBJ1-2; 9 bases align to TRBD1. Germline values: CDR1 ENHRY, CDR2 SYGVKD. The length of the CDR3 is 14 residues. Germline trimming cut 6 bases from V and 0 bases from J; bases unmatched to any gene: 2. Here the CDR3 DNA reads TGTGCCATCAGCAACAGGGGGCCTAACTATGGCTACACCTTC. Translation: CAISNRGPNYGYTF.

This chain links TRBV6-2 or TRBV6-3 with TRBJ1-4; 12 nucleotides align to TRBD1. CDR1 MNHEY and CDR2 SVGEGT come from the germline V gene. CDR3 length: 14 residues. J gave up 8 bases and V 6 bases, and 4 bases lay outside the gene matches. DNA of the CDR3: TGTGCCAGCAGCGGGACAGGGGGCTTGGAAAAACTGTTTTTT. It translates to CASSGTGGLEKLFF.

This sequence joins TRBV18 and TRBJ1-2, with TRBD1 identical over 7 bases. CDR1 is KGHSH, CDR2 LQKENI, per germline. CDR3 length: 14 amino acids. Germline trimming cut 2 bases from V and 8 bases from J; bases unmatched to any gene: 8. The CDR3 spells CASSPNRGSGGYTF. The CDR3 DNA follows: TGTGCCAGCTCACCAAACAGGGGTTCGGGAGGCTACACCTTC.

This chain connects TRBV12-3 or TRBV12-4 to TRBJ1-2; D is ambiguous. V was cut by 5 bases and J by 8 bases, with 15 bases left in between. The CDR3 is made up of 13 amino acids. CDR3 sequence (DNA): TGTGCCAGCAGTCCGGGTTCTCTGGAAGGCTACACCTTC. Protein sequence: CASSPGSLEGYTF.

This chain joins TRBV6-4 and TRBJ1-2; D is unclear. The CDR3 has 14 residues. CDR1 is MRHNA, CDR2 SNTAGT, per germline. V shed 3 bases and J shed 3 bases, with 11 bases lying between them. The CDR3 DNA reads TGTGCCAGCAGTGAGGAATGGGGAGACTATGGCTACACCTTC. It specifies CASSEEWGDYGYTF.

With respect to this clone: The junction does not match germline at one end; this may be a read error. The rearrangement uses TRBV28 and TRBJ2-7; TRBD2 might be the D (6 bases). This CDR3 is built from 13 residues. Germline V gene data show CDR1 as MDHEN and CDR2 as SYDVKM. The CDR3: CASSLWIGTPKLF. DNA of the CDR3: TGTGCCAGCAGTTTGTGGATCGGGACTCCAAAACTGTTC. Full variable domain (remainder filled in from reference TRBV28 and TRBJ2-7): DVKVTQSSRYLVKRTGEKVFLECVQDMDHENMFWYRQDPGLGLRLIYFSYDVKMKEKGDIPEGYSVSREKKERFSLILESASTNQTSMYLCASSLWIGTPKLFGPGTRLTVT.

V is TRBV29-1 and J is TRBJ1-6; 7 nucleotides agree with TRBD1. There are 13 residues in the CDR3. The germline CDR1 and CDR2 sequences are SQVTM and ANQGSEA. V dropped 4 bases and J dropped 6; count of bases not matched to a gene: 3. This chain's CDR3 is CSVGTGPNSPLHF. CDR3 in DNA: TGCAGCGTTGGGACAGGCCCTAATTCACCCCTCCACTTT.

The J gene is TRBJ1-2, the V gene TRBV5-4, with a possible D match to TRBD1 (5 bases). CDR1 and CDR2 (germline): SGHNT, YYREEE (reference sequence). The CDR3 has 12 amino acids. Deletions cut 0 bases from V and 6 bases from J, with 6 bases between. The DNA for the CDR3 is TGTGCCAGCAGCTTGGGGGGGAATGGCTACACCTTC. This encodes CASSLGGNGYTF. Variable domain in full (rest from reference TRBV5-4 and TRBJ1-2): ETGVTQSPTHLIKTRGQQVTLRCSSQSGHNTVSWYQQALGQGPQFIFQYYREEENGRGNFPPRFSGLQFPNYSSELNVNALELDDSALYLCASSLGGNGYTFGSGTRLTVV.

The rearrangement joins TRBV27 to TRBJ1-1; TRBD1 might be the D (5 bases). Between the trimmed V and J ends, which lost 6 bases and 1 base, there was a span of 12 bases. Germline assignment: CDR1 MNHEY and CDR2 SMNVEV (reference sequence). The CDR3 is made up of 14 amino acids. The chain's CDR3 is CASRIQGTNTEAFF. CDR3 nucleotides: TGTGCCAGCAGGATTCAGGGTACGAACACTGAAGCTTTCTTT.

This chain joins TRBV5-6 and TRBJ1-1; D may be TRBD1 (5 bases). The CDR3 extends over 13 amino acids. Germline assignment: CDR1 SGHDT and CDR2 YYEEEE. Trimming removed 4 bases from V and 4 bases from J, with 11 bases in between. CDR3 sequence (DNA): TGTGCCAGCAGCCAGCCGGGGCGCACTGAAGCTTTCTTT. It specifies CASSQPGRTEAFF.

The chain employs TRBV10-2 and TRBJ2-3, with TRBD1 matching 10 bases. Unmatched junction bases numbered 9, after V lost 6 bases and J lost 0 bases. CDR1 WSHSY and CDR2 SAAADI come from the germline V gene. The CDR3 spans 17 residues. The CDR3 is CASRPGQGLSSTDTQYF. CDR3 DNA: TGCGCCAGCAGACCGGGACAGGGGTTATCTAGCACAGATACGCAGTATTTT.

The chain has TRBV7-9 and TRBJ2-1; a possible D gene is TRBD1 (5 bases). This CDR3 region has 14 residues. Trimming took off 5 bases at V and 7 bases at J, with 15 bases between the two ends. CDR1 and CDR2 (germline): SEHNR, FQNEAQ (reference sequence). The CDR3 sequence: CASSAEGQNNEQFF. CDR3 bases: TGTGCCAGCAGCGCGGAAGGACAAAATAATGAGCAGTTCTTC.

The V gene is TRBV19, the J gene TRBJ1-1; maybe TRBD1 (6 bases). The V end lost 8 bases, the J end lost 5 bases, and 18 bases lay between the germline ends. Germline CDR1 and CDR2: LNHDA and SQIVND (reference sequence). The CDR3 has 14 residues. Written as DNA, the CDR3 is TGTGCCAGTGGAAACAGGGCCTCGGAGACTGAAGCTTTCTTT. Translated, it gives CASGNRASETEAFF.

In this sample, this clone turned up once. V and J are TRBV5-1 and TRBJ2-5; 12 nucleotides match TRBD2. Unmatched junction bases numbered 3, after V lost 5 bases and J lost 1 base. CDR3 length equals 15 residues. Germline V gives CDR1 SGHRS, CDR2 YFSETQ. The CDR3 loop is CASRLAGGSQETQYF. CDR3 DNA sequence: TGCGCCAGCAGACTAGCGGGGGGCTCCCAAGAGACCCAGTACTTC.

The rearrangement joins TRBV24-1 to TRBJ1-2; D not certain. This CDR3 spans 16 amino acids. V was cut by 3 bases and J by 10 bases, with 23 bases left in between. The germline CDR1 and CDR2 sequences are KGHDR and SFDVKD. Written as DNA, the CDR3 is TGTGCCACCAGTGATCACCTCAGCGATACGAGGCAAGACTACACCTTC. As protein: CATSDHLSDTRQDYTF.

The chain links TRBV5-4 to TRBJ1-1; 8 bases are a match to TRBD1. Germline V gives CDR1 SGHNT, CDR2 YYREEE (reference sequence). The CDR3 runs to 17 residues. The V segment lost 4 bases and the J segment 0 bases; nucleotides outside the gene matches: 11. The CDR3 DNA is TGTGCCAGCAGCCTGGACAGGGCCAGAGCTTTGAACACTGAAGCTTTCTTT. This gives the protein CASSLDRARALNTEAFF.